This entry lists 18 T cell receptor beta chains sequenced from one sample in a study of tumor-infiltrating lymphocytes in primary liver carcinoma. A primer in the constant region served to generate TCR beta cDNA from roughly 520 ng of total RNA. The TCR beta library was amplified through three nested multiplex PCR rounds in a modified ARM-PCR procedure. The study ran its first two PCR rounds for approximately 10 cycles each, using TRBV1-TRBV30 forward primers and a C-beta reverse primer. TCRdb reanalysed the multiplex PCR reads using MiXCR and keeps one entry per CDR3 protein. The sample includes about 310,000 distinct CDR3 sequences, more than 55% of them seen just once. Unsorted whole blood supplied the blood RNA, and germline DNA was isolated too. The sample consisted of peripheral blood. Receptor source: a woman aged 25-40 years with primary liver carcinoma and hepatitis B virus infection.

The V call is TRBV11-2, the J call TRBJ2-6, with D unresolved. Trimming took off 7 bases at V and 4 bases at J, with 20 bases between the two ends. CDR1 is SGHAT and CDR2 is FQNNGV in the germline V gene. This CDR3 is built from 17 residues. CDR3 DNA: TGTGCCAGCAACTACCCCGTCCGTTCTCACGGGGCCAACGTCCTGACTTTC. Translation gives CASNYPVRSHGANVLTF.

Of note for this clonotype: At one of its ends the junction is not consistent with the germline gene, which may arise from a read error. The chain carries TRBV29-1 and TRBJ1-4; D possibly corresponds to TRBD1 (5 bases). Germline-derived CDR1 and CDR2 are SQVTM and ANQGSEA. The CDR3 is made up of 11 amino acids. CDR3 nucleotide sequence: TGCAGCGTCGACAGTAATGAAAAGCTGTTTTTT. Its translation: CSVDSNEKLFF. The entire variable domain, with the rest obtained from reference TRBV29-1 and TRBJ1-4, is as follows: SAVISQKPSRDICQRGTSLTIQCQVDSQVTMMFWYRQQPGQSLTLIATANQGSEATYESGFVIDKFPISRPNLTFSTLTVSNMSPEDSSIYLCSVDSNEKLFFGSGTQLSVL.

This clonotype was seen a handful of times. The chain uses TRBV5-1 and TRBJ2-7; 8 bases align to TRBD2. Germline V gene sequence: CDR1 SGHRS, CDR2 YFSETQ. This CDR3 is built from 14 residues. V lost 5 bases, J lost 2 bases, and 6 bases stayed unmatched. In nucleotides, the CDR3 is TGCGCCAGCAGAGCGGGAGCCACCACCTACGAGCAGTACTTC. The encoded protein is CASRAGATTYEQYF. Complete variable domain (other parts from reference TRBV5-1 and TRBJ2-7): KAGVTQTPRYLIKTRGQQVTLSCSPISGHRSVSWYQQTPGQGLQFLFEYFSETQRNKGNFPGRFSGRQFSNSRSEMNVSTLELGDSALYLCASRAGATTYEQYFGPGTRLTVT.

This clonotype was found a few times. The V and J genes are TRBV30 and TRBJ2-3; D unclear. V was shortened by 3 bases and J by 0 bases, with 7 bases between the two germline ends. The CDR3 sequence is 13 residues long. Looked up from germline, CDR1 is GTSNPN and CDR2 is SVGIG (reference sequence). CDR3 amino acids: CAWRFSSTDTQYF. The CDR3 DNA reads as TGTGCCTGGAGGTTCAGCAGCACAGATACGCAGTATTTT.

The V and J genes are TRBV4-1 and TRBJ2-7; 10 bases match TRBD1. This CDR3 has 16 residues. Germline CDR1 reads MGHRA; CDR2 reads YSYEKL. The junction had 10 bases not matched to a gene; V was cut back by 4 bases and J by 4 bases. Here the CDR3 DNA reads TGCGCCAGCAGCCTAGTTGGGGACAGGGGAGGATACGAGCAGTACTTC. Encoded protein: CASSLVGDRGGYEQYF.

This clonotype was seen a handful of times. The chain links TRBV7-9 to TRBJ2-7; D gene uncertain. This CDR3 region has 12 residues. Germline assignment: CDR1 SEHNR and CDR2 FQNEAQ (reference sequence). V was cut by 5 bases and J by 6 bases, with 11 bases left in between. The CDR3, as DNA: TGTGCCAGCAGCAGTTCCCTGGCCGAGCAGTACTTC. It is translated as CASSSSLAEQYF.

The sample holds many counts of this clonotype. The chain recombines TRBV11-2 with TRBJ2-7; weak D call: TRBD1 (6 bases). Germline V gene data show CDR1 as SGHAT and CDR2 as FQNNGV. The CDR3 consists of 15 residues. V lost 5 bases and J lost 0, with 14 bases in between. This chain's CDR3 is CASSARQVSSYEQYF. CDR3 DNA sequence: TGTGCCAGCAGCGCTAGACAGGTTAGCTCCTACGAGCAGTACTTC.

This chain joins TRBV5-4 and TRBJ2-3, with D possibly matching TRBD2 (5 bases). The CDR3 is 11 amino acids. The germline CDR1 and CDR2 sequences are SGHNT and YYREEE (reference sequence). V was trimmed by 5 bases and J by 4 bases, leaving 5 bases between them. This chain's CDR3 is CASRGADTQYF. Here the CDR3 DNA reads TGTGCCAGCAGGGGAGCAGATACGCAGTATTTT.

Remarks on this clonotype: An end of the junction differs from the germline gene, which may be a read error. V is TRBV4-3 and J is TRBJ2-6, with D hard to call. The CDR3 has 19 residues. CDR1 is LGHNA and CDR2 is YSLEER in the germline V gene. The CDR3 DNA sequence: TGCGCCAACAGCCAAGAGAGTAGTGAGATAGGCTCTAGGGCCAACGTCCTGACTTTC. The encoded protein is CANSQESSEIGSRANVLTF.

To note about this clonotype: A much bigger clone sits one base away, suggesting this may be a read error. V usage is TRBV4-1 and J usage is TRBJ1-2; possibly TRBD1 for D (6 bases). Per germline, CDR1 MGHRA and CDR2 YSYEKL. With 2 bases removed from V and 3 bases from J, the gap between germline ends came to 19 bases. This CDR3 is 17 amino acids long. The CDR3 coding sequence is TGCGCCAGCAGCCAAATTTTAGGGGGGCATGGTTACTATGGCTACACCTTC. Amino acid sequence: CASSQILGGHGYYGYTF.

As concerns this clonotype: The junction departs from germline at one end; a sequencing error may be responsible. The chain joins TRBV11-2 to TRBJ2-3, with D perhaps matching TRBD2 (5 bases). Germline lookup yields CDR1 SGHAT and CDR2 FQNNGV. CDR3 length: 14 amino acids. The CDR3 DNA reads as TGTGCCAGTAGCTTAGAACACGGGGAGGATACGCAGTATTTT. Its translation: CASSLEHGEDTQYF.

This clonotype has only a few counts. V and J are TRBV29-1 and TRBJ1-1, with 10 bases lining up with TRBD1. The CDR3 is 12 amino acids. The V gene's germline CDR1 is SQVTM and CDR2 ANQGSEA. CDR3 in DNA: TGCAGGGGGGACAGGGGGAACACTGAAGCTTTCTTT. Protein: CRGDRGNTEAFF.

The chain joins TRBV10-3 to TRBJ2-1, with a weak D call TRBD2 (5 bases). Germline lookup yields CDR1 ENHRY and CDR2 SYGVKD. V lost 1 base, J lost 6 bases, and 10 bases lay in between. This CDR3 contains 14 residues. The CDR3 nucleotides are TGTGCCATCAGTGAGTTGGACTTCGCCAATGAGCAGTTCTTC. Its protein is CAISELDFANEQFF.

This rearrangement joins TRBV6-6 to TRBJ2-7; the match to TRBD1 covers 7 bases. The germline gives CDR1 MNHNY, CDR2 SVGAGI (reference sequence). With 10 bases clipped from V and 10 bases from J, the junction kept 19 bases outside the gene matches. This CDR3 comprises 14 residues. This CDR3 reads CATKGQLPTGDQYF. The CDR3 bases are TGTGCCACTAAGGGACAGCTCCCTACTGGCGACCAGTACTTC.

There are a few counts of this clonotype. This rearrangement joins TRBV12-3 or TRBV12-4 to TRBJ1-5; TRBD1 aligns across 8 bases. The CDR3 spans 16 residues. V gave up 3 bases and J gave up 4 bases; unmatched junction bases: 8. This CDR3 reads CASSLGSRGLNQPQHF. The CDR3 DNA sequence: TGTGCCAGCAGTTTGGGCAGCAGGGGGCTTAATCAGCCCCAGCATTTT.

This chain joins TRBV11-2 and TRBJ2-1; TRBD2 aligns across 8 bases. The CDR3 consists of 16 residues. After removal of 4 bases from V and 7 bases from J, the junction contained 12 bases not matched to a gene. CDR1 and CDR2 from the germline V gene are SGHAT and FQNNGV. The CDR3 DNA follows: TGTGCCAGCAGCTCCACGGTCGCGGGAGGTCGAAATGAGCAGTTCTTC. As protein: CASSSTVAGGRNEQFF. The complete variable domain, with remaining parts taken from reference TRBV11-2 and TRBJ2-1, reads EAGVAQSPRYKIIEKRQSVAFWCNPISGHATLYWYQQILGQGPKLLIQFQNNGVVDDSQLPKDRFSAERLKGVDSTLKIQPAKLEDSAVYLCASSSTVAGGRNEQFFGPGTRLTVL.

This chain links TRBV11-2 with TRBJ2-7, with D tentatively TRBD2 (6 bases). This CDR3 spans 14 amino acids. From germline, CDR1 is SGHAT and CDR2 FQNNGV. V lost 3 bases, J lost 5 bases, and 14 bases lay in between. CDR3 in amino acids: CASSFGGVPNEQYF. CDR3 in DNA: TGTGCCAGCAGCTTCGGGGGAGTACCTAACGAGCAGTACTTC.

This clonotype was seen more than once but under ten times. This chain connects TRBV6-5 to TRBJ1-2; weak D call: TRBD1 (6 bases). CDR1 is MNHEY, CDR2 SVGAGI, per germline. This CDR3 has 13 amino acids. The ends were cut back, 3 bases at V and 4 bases at J, with 9 bases in the middle. The CDR3 sequence is CASSYSRGYGYTF. The CDR3 DNA is TGTGCCAGCAGTTATTCCAGGGGCTATGGCTACACCTTC.